A single sample gave rise to the 30 T cell receptor beta chains below, sequenced in a study of cytomegalovirus exposure and HLA in healthy donors. This PCR relied on a set of 60 Vbeta primers and 13 Jbeta primers. The method was immunoSEQ multiplex PCR; TCRdb's version includes in-frame clones alone and lacks a portion of them. In the table there are 200,000 or so clones, roughly 76% of which are singletons. Sequenced: PBMCs. Every receptor here comes from a woman in her twenties or thirties in good health and CMV-seropositive.

The rearrangement uses TRBV5-1 and TRBJ1-1; D is perhaps TRBD1 (6 bases). Between the trimmed V and J ends, which lost 1 base and 4 bases, there was a span of 11 bases. The CDR3 spans 14 residues. Germline V CDR1 and CDR2: SGHRS, YFSETQ. For the CDR3, the DNA is TGCGCCAGCAGCTTGACAGGGCGGGTCACTGAAGCTTTCTTT. It encodes CASSLTGRVTEAFF.

This clone was found a few times. The V gene is TRBV5-4, the J gene TRBJ2-7; D remains ambiguous. Germline-derived CDR1 and CDR2 are SGHNT and YYREEE (reference sequence). CDR3 length equals 12 residues. V gave up 0 bases and J gave up 4 bases, with 5 bases separating them. The CDR3 spells CASSLAPYEQYF. CDR3 DNA: TGTGCCAGCAGCTTGGCCCCGTACGAGCAGTACTTC. The full variable domain, completed using reference TRBV5-4 and TRBJ2-7, is ETGVTQSPTHLIKTRGQQVTLRCSSQSGHNTVSWYQQALGQGPQFIFQYYREEENGRGNFPPRFSGLQFPNYSSELNVNALELDDSALYLCASSLAPYEQYFGPGTRLTVT.

The genes are TRBV5-1 and TRBJ2-2; D may be TRBD2 (6 bases). The CDR3 is 13 residues long. The V and J ends lost 7 bases and 5 bases respectively, with 12 bases between them. Germline CDR1 SGHRS, CDR2 YFSETQ. The CDR3 nucleotides read TGCGCCAGCGCAACTAGCTGGACCGGGGAGCTGTTTTTT. Residues: CASATSWTGELFF.

The chain combines TRBV2 with TRBJ1-2, with 10 positions matching TRBD1. Germline V CDR1 and CDR2: SNHLY, FYNNEI. Trimming took 2 bases from V and 2 from J; bases not matched to a gene: 5. CDR3 length: 16 residues. For the CDR3, the DNA is TGTGCCAGCAGTGAATCGGACAGGGGGACCAACTATGGCTACACCTTC. The encoded protein is CASSESDRGTNYGYTF.

A single count supports this clone. The rearrangement uses TRBV5-1 and TRBJ2-1; the match to TRBD2 covers 13 bases. After removal of 4 bases from V and 10 bases from J, the junction contained 8 bases not matched to a gene. This CDR3 has 15 amino acids. Per the germline V gene, CDR1 is SGHRS and CDR2 is YFSETQ. CDR3 sequence: CASSQTSGRAGEQFF. Written as DNA, the CDR3 is TGCGCCAGCAGCCAAACTAGCGGGAGGGCCGGGGAGCAGTTCTTC.

J is TRBJ1-4 and V is TRBV29-1, with D possibly TRBD1 on 5 matching bases. Trimming left V 4 bases short and J 4 bases short, with 10 bases between. Per germline, CDR1 SQVTM and CDR2 ANQGSEA. The CDR3 is made up of 13 amino acids. The CDR3 sequence: CSVAQGNNEKLFF. The DNA of the CDR3 is TGCAGCGTTGCGCAGGGCAATAATGAAAAACTGTTTTTT.

The chain links TRBV19 to TRBJ1-1; no definite D call. V dropped 5 bases and J dropped 6 bases, with 7 bases sitting between them. CDR1 LNHDA and CDR2 SQIVND come from the germline V gene (reference sequence). The CDR3 runs 11 residues. The chain's CDR3 is CASSAIAEAFF. CDR3 in DNA: TGTGCCAGTAGTGCGATAGCTGAAGCTTTCTTT. The full variable domain, rest sourced from reference TRBV19 and TRBJ1-1, is DGGITQSPKYLFRKEGQNVTLSCEQNLNHDAMYWYRQDPGQGLRLIYYSQIVNDFQKGDIAEGYSVSREKKESFPLTVTSAQKNPTAFYLCASSAIAEAFFGQGTRLTVV.

The genes are TRBV19 and TRBJ2-1, with a weak D call TRBD2 (6 bases). Per germline, CDR1 LNHDA and CDR2 SQIVND (reference sequence). The CDR3 covers 15 residues. Trimming stripped 2 bases from V and 8 bases from J, with 16 bases between. The CDR3 is CASSIRLDSRHEQFF. The CDR3 nucleotides are TGTGCCAGTAGTATAAGACTAGATTCTCGTCATGAGCAGTTCTTC.

The chain employs TRBV2 and TRBJ1-5, with TRBD1 matching 7 bases. The germline V gene encodes CDR1 SNHLY and CDR2 FYNNEI. V was pared by 3 bases and J by 7 bases, with 3 bases of the junction left unmatched. This CDR3 contains 13 residues. CDR3 bases: TGTGCCAGCAGTGACACAGGGGCCCAGCCCCAGCATTTT. It specifies CASSDTGAQPQHF.

This rearrangement joins TRBV7-2 to TRBJ2-5; 12 bases line up with TRBD1. V lost 1 base and J lost 4; bases outside the gene matches: 7. This CDR3 has 17 residues. Germline assignment: CDR1 SGHTA and CDR2 FQGNSA. This CDR3 reads CASSLVVGQGARETQYF. In DNA, the CDR3 is TGTGCCAGCAGCTTAGTTGTGGGACAGGGGGCAAGAGAGACCCAGTACTTC. The full variable domain, with the rest looked up from reference TRBV7-2 and TRBJ2-5, is GAGVSQSPSNKVTEKGKDVELRCDPISGHTALYWYRQSLGQGLEFLIYFQGNSAPDKSGLPSDRFSAERTGGSVSTLTIQRTQQEDSAVYLCASSLVVGQGARETQYFGPGTRLLVL.

The chain employs TRBV4-3 and TRBJ2-2; 11 nucleotides agree with TRBD2. The CDR3 consists of 16 residues. Germline CDR1 and CDR2: LGHNA and YSLEER. V shed 6 bases, J shed 5 bases, and the junction held 8 bases outside the gene matches. The CDR3 region is CASSPIAGGPTGELFF. Written as DNA, the CDR3 is TGCGCCAGCAGTCCTATAGCGGGAGGGCCTACCGGGGAGCTGTTTTTT.

The rearrangement links TRBV7-2 to TRBJ2-5; the D gene is possibly TRBD2 (6 bases). V dropped 5 bases and J dropped 5 bases, with 12 bases sitting between them. This CDR3 is built from 13 residues. From germline, CDR1 is SGHTA and CDR2 FQGNSA. The CDR3 region has the DNA TGTGCCAGCAGCCCGCGGGGATGGGAGACCCAGTACTTC. Protein sequence: CASSPRGWETQYF.

This sequence joins TRBV6-5 and TRBJ1-2, with D hard to call. The V gene's germline CDR1 is MNHEY and CDR2 SVGAGI. Between the trimmed V and J ends, which lost 0 bases and 8 bases, there was a span of 13 bases. The CDR3 covers 14 residues. The chain's CDR3 is CASSYSVAGGGYTF. CDR3 in DNA: TGTGCCAGCAGTTACTCGGTCGCCGGAGGCGGCTACACCTTC.

About this clone itself: The junction differs from germline at one of its ends, possibly a read error. This rearrangement joins TRBV28 to TRBJ1-2, with a weak D call TRBD1 (5 bases). There are 14 residues in the CDR3. Germline loops: CDR1 MDHEN, CDR2 SYDVKM. DNA for the CDR3: TGCGCCGCCGCGGTGGGGGGTTCCAACTATGGCTACACCTTC. It is translated as CAAAVGGSNYGYTF.

This chain uses TRBV5-1 with TRBJ2-5, with a possible D match to TRBD2 (5 bases). Trimming took 0 bases from V and 4 from J, leaving 7 bases between them. This CDR3 comprises 13 residues. The germline V gene encodes CDR1 SGHRS and CDR2 YFSETQ. The CDR3 DNA reads TGCGCCAGCAGCTTGGCCGCGGGAGAGACCCAGTACTTC. Residues: CASSLAAGETQYF. Combining the CDR3 with reference TRBV5-1 and TRBJ2-5 gives the whole variable domain KAGVTQTPRYLIKTRGQQVTLSCSPISGHRSVSWYQQTPGQGLQFLFEYFSETQRNKGNFPGRFSGRQFSNSRSEMNVSTLELGDSALYLCASSLAAGETQYFGPGTRLLVL.

This clone was detected only a few times. The chain is built from TRBV6-5 and TRBJ1-1; D is uncertain. Germline V CDR1 and CDR2: MNHEY, SVGAGI. The CDR3 totals 14 residues. Trimming removed 4 bases from V and 2 bases from J, with 11 bases in between. Here the CDR3 reads CASSSHLLNTEAFF. The CDR3 DNA follows: TGTGCCAGCAGTTCTCACCTCCTAAACACTGAAGCTTTCTTT.

The chain has TRBV28 and TRBJ1-2, with TRBD1 as a possible D gene (5 bases). Germline V gives CDR1 MDHEN, CDR2 SYDVKM. The CDR3 has 14 amino acids. The V end was cut by 6 bases, the J end by 8 bases, with 19 bases between. The CDR3 protein is CASSLALGGWGYTF. CDR3 DNA: TGTGCCAGCAGCCTAGCCTTGGGGGGGTGGGGCTACACCTTC.

This chain uses TRBV28 with TRBJ1-2; 8 bases align to TRBD1. Germline CDR1 is MDHEN and CDR2 is SYDVKM. With V trimmed by 6 bases and J by 8 bases, 11 bases remained unmatched. CDR3 size: 14 residues. The CDR3: CASRQPGQGYGYTF. The CDR3 coding sequence is TGTGCCAGCAGGCAACCTGGACAGGGTTACGGCTACACCTTC.

The chain carries TRBV11-3 and TRBJ2-7; D possibly corresponds to TRBD2 (7 bases). This CDR3 has 13 amino acids. Germline values: CDR1 SGHNT, CDR2 YENEEA. V shed 4 bases and J shed 4 bases, with 11 bases lying between them. The CDR3 nucleotides read TGTGCCAGCAGCTCGAGGGGGGGATACGAGCAGTACTTC. This encodes CASSSRGGYEQYF.

The J gene is TRBJ1-1, the V gene TRBV7-3; D unresolved. CDR1 and CDR2 from the germline V gene are SGHTA and FQGTGA. The V and J ends lost 4 bases and 11 bases respectively, with 17 bases between them. The CDR3 sequence is 13 residues long. The CDR3 sequence is CASSSRSREEAFF. Here the CDR3 DNA reads TGTGCCAGCAGCTCTAGATCTAGAGAGGAGGCTTTCTTT.

This chain connects TRBV2 to TRBJ2-1; 9 bases match TRBD2. The CDR3 loop spans 14 amino acids. Germline CDR1 and CDR2: SNHLY and FYNNEI. Losses at the gene ends were 7 bases for V and 8 bases for J; bases not matched to a gene: 9. CDR3 sequence (DNA): TGTGCCAGCACCCGGCGGGAGGGCCGCGATGAGCAGTTCTTC. This codes for CASTRREGRDEQFF.

This chain uses TRBV6-6 with TRBJ2-7; D not certain. From germline, CDR1 is MNHNY and CDR2 SVGAGI (reference sequence). The CDR3 extends over 12 amino acids. V was clipped by 5 bases and J by 6 bases, with 11 bases between them. DNA for the CDR3: TGTGCCAGCAGTCCCACTCGCGGCGAGCAGTACTTC. It translates to CASSPTRGEQYF.

The gene calls are TRBV5-1 and TRBJ1-6, with D possibly TRBD1 on 6 matching bases. V lost 0 bases to trimming and J lost 7 bases, with 11 bases between them. CDR1 and CDR2 from the germline V gene are SGHRS and YFSETQ. This CDR3 is built from 15 residues. CDR3 in amino acids: CASSLGTVQNSPLHF. The CDR3, as DNA: TGCGCCAGCAGCTTGGGGACAGTACAAAATTCACCCCTCCACTTT.

The chain couples TRBV11-2 to TRBJ1-2, with D possibly being TRBD1 (5 bases). Germline V gene lookup returns CDR1 SGHAT and CDR2 FQNNGV. The CDR3 contains 17 residues. The V and J ends lost 1 base and 6 bases respectively, with 21 bases between them. CDR3 in amino acids: CASSLALSFRGGDGYTF. CDR3 DNA sequence: TGTGCCAGCAGCTTAGCACTAAGTTTTCGGGGGGGGGATGGCTACACCTTC.

The chain carries TRBV5-6 and TRBJ2-5, with TRBD2 matching 10 bases. The CDR3 covers 16 residues. Trimming removed 5 bases from V and 1 base from J; junction bases left unmatched: 8. Germline lookup yields CDR1 SGHDT and CDR2 YYEEEE. The CDR3 here is CASRPLAGAIQETQYF. The DNA of the CDR3 is TGTGCCAGCAGACCCCTAGCGGGGGCGATCCAAGAGACCCAGTACTTC.

The chain links TRBV5-1 to TRBJ1-1; perhaps TRBD1 as D (5 bases). The germline V gene encodes CDR1 SGHRS and CDR2 YFSETQ. Trimming took off 0 bases at V and 8 bases at J, with 11 bases between the two ends. This CDR3 has 13 amino acids. As DNA, the CDR3 is TGCGCCAGCAGCTTGGGCGGGGCCGGGGAAGCTTTCTTT. It specifies CASSLGGAGEAFF.

The chain uses TRBV5-4 and TRBJ2-7; tentatively, D is TRBD1 (6 bases). V lost 2 bases and J 6 bases, leaving 15 bases between the germline ends. The length of the CDR3 is 14 residues. The germline CDR1 and CDR2 sequences are SGHNT and YYREEE (reference sequence). This CDR3 reads CASSLLTGSREQYF. The CDR3 DNA follows: TGTGCCAGCAGCTTATTGACAGGCAGCCGCGAGCAGTACTTC. Complete variable domain (other parts from reference TRBV5-4 and TRBJ2-7): ETGVTQSPTHLIKTRGQQVTLRCSSQSGHNTVSWYQQALGQGPQFIFQYYREEENGRGNFPPRFSGLQFPNYSSELNVNALELDDSALYLCASSLLTGSREQYFGPGTRLTVT.

The chain recombines TRBV18 with TRBJ1-2; TRBD1 matches 9 bases. V dropped 2 bases and J dropped 5; count of bases not matched to a gene: 6. The CDR3 contains 15 residues. The germline gives CDR1 KGHSH, CDR2 LQKENI. The CDR3 is CASSPWTGENYGYTF. CDR3 nucleotides: TGTGCCAGCTCACCATGGACAGGGGAGAATTATGGCTACACCTTC.

This clone was counted between two and nine times. This sequence joins TRBV9 and TRBJ1-1, with 12 bases identical to TRBD1. CDR1 SGDLS and CDR2 YYNGEE come from the germline V gene. The CDR3 runs 17 residues. V was clipped by 0 bases and J by 5 bases; unmatched bases: 8. CDR3 coding DNA: TGTGCCAGCAGCGTAGCTGGGACAGGGGGCGTTGGGACTGAAGCTTTCTTT. Translation: CASSVAGTGGVGTEAFF.

The chain joins TRBV2 to TRBJ2-5; D may be TRBD2 (6 bases). This CDR3 has 16 amino acids. Trimming shortened V by 2 bases and J by 4 bases, and 17 bases separated the two germline ends. Germline-derived CDR1 and CDR2 are SNHLY and FYNNEI. The CDR3 here is CASSELSSEGSETQYF. The CDR3 coding sequence is TGTGCCAGCAGTGAATTATCTAGCGAGGGGTCAGAGACCCAGTACTTC.